One and the same sample provided the 31 T cell receptor beta chains below, sequenced in a study of blood T cell repertoires in COVID-19. Produced via immunoSEQ multiplex PCR; TCRdb's table is partial and in-frame only. The sample includes approximately 160,000 clones, roughly four fifths seen only once; the top ten take approximately 11%. Material for sequencing was peripheral blood. Source of these receptors: a human donor in a cohort sampled during active COVID-19.

In its sample, this clone was seen once. The gene calls are TRBV5-1 and TRBJ1-1; D is uncertain. Between the trimmed V and J ends, which lost 1 base and 3 bases, there was a span of 7 bases. This CDR3 region has 13 residues. Germline values: CDR1 SGHRS, CDR2 YFSETQ. Here the CDR3 DNA reads TGCGCCAGCAGCTTGTGGGCTGACACTGAAGCTTTCTTT. It encodes CASSLWADTEAFF.

The chain carries TRBV7-2 and TRBJ1-4, with TRBD1 matching 8 bases. The CDR3 length is 15 residues. CDR1 is SGHTA and CDR2 is FQGNSA in the germline V gene. J gave up 4 bases and V 3 bases, and 4 bases lay outside the gene matches. The DNA for the CDR3 is TGTGCCAGCAGCTTCGGACAGGGACATAATGAAAAACTGTTTTTT. Translated: CASSFGQGHNEKLFF.

The V gene is TRBV10-2, the J gene TRBJ1-2; TRBD1 matches 7 bases. The V gene end was trimmed by 0 bases and the J gene end by 3 bases; junction bases not matched to a gene: 4. Germline CDR1 and CDR2: WSHSY and SAAADI. The CDR3 runs to 15 residues. In DNA, the CDR3 is TGCGCCAGCAGTGAGTCTAGAGGACAGGACTATGGCTACACCTTC. Amino acid sequence: CASSESRGQDYGYTF.

In nucleotides, the CDR3 is TGTGCCAGCAGCACCTTAGGAGATGGCTACACCTTC. Protein sequence: CASSTLGDGYTF. The chain uses TRBV28 and TRBJ1-2; D not resolved. V lost 6 bases to trimming and J lost 6 bases, with 11 bases between them. The CDR3 contains 12 residues. Germline loops: CDR1 MDHEN, CDR2 SYDVKM.

Details on this clone: Within the sample, other DNA sequences also encode this same CDR3. The gene calls are TRBV28 and TRBJ1-5; TRBD1 aligns across 7 bases. Germline loops: CDR1 MDHEN, CDR2 SYDVKM. After removal of 6 bases from V and 1 base from J, the junction contained 3 bases not matched to a gene. This CDR3 is 14 amino acids long. The CDR3 loop reads CASRGQPSNQPQHF. The CDR3 DNA reads TGTGCCAGCAGGGGACAGCCAAGCAATCAGCCCCAGCATTTT.

The chain carries TRBV2 and TRBJ1-5; unclear D gene. V lost 6 bases and J 6 bases, leaving 9 bases between the germline ends. The CDR3 totals 12 residues. Germline lookup yields CDR1 SNHLY and CDR2 FYNNEI. CDR3 protein: CASRLPLQPQHF. The CDR3 nucleotides are TGTGCCAGCAGACTCCCACTTCAGCCCCAGCATTTT.

This clone was found once. The chain couples TRBV7-9 to TRBJ1-3; D unresolved. The CDR3 covers 13 residues. V lost 11 bases and J 2 bases, leaving 13 bases between the germline ends. CDR1 and CDR2 from the germline V gene are SEHNR and FQNEAQ (reference sequence). Here the CDR3 reads CAWPIGTGNTIYF. Here the CDR3 DNA reads TGTGCCTGGCCCATCGGGACTGGAAACACCATATATTTT.

The chain combines TRBV18 with TRBJ2-2; 8 positions match TRBD2. The CDR3 length is 14 residues. CDR1 and CDR2 (germline): KGHSH, LQKENI. J gave up 4 bases and V 5 bases, and 3 bases lay outside the gene matches. The CDR3 DNA is TGTGCCAGCTCAGGCCTAGCGGGCACCGGGGAGCTGTTTTTT. It specifies CASSGLAGTGELFF.

V is TRBV4-1 and J is TRBJ2-7; 11 bases are a match to TRBD2. This CDR3 has 15 amino acids. The trim removed 4 bases at V and 2 bases at J, leaving 4 bases unmatched. Germline CDR1 is MGHRA and CDR2 is YSYEKL. CDR3 region: CASSRQTSGTYEQYF. CDR3 nucleotides: TGCGCCAGCAGCCGTCAGACTAGCGGGACCTACGAGCAGTACTTC.

The rearrangement uses TRBV10-3 and TRBJ1-5; a possible D gene is TRBD1 (6 bases). Deletions cut 0 bases from V and 7 bases from J, with 10 bases between. CDR3 size: 14 residues. Germline V lookup: CDR1 ENHRY, CDR2 SYGVKD. The CDR3 DNA reads as TGTGCCATCAGTGAGTCATGGGGGGGCCAGCCCCAGCATTTT. Protein sequence: CAISESWGGQPQHF.

This chain links TRBV5-5 with TRBJ1-4; the match to TRBD1 covers 7 bases. V trimming: 4 bases; J trimming: 0 bases; junction bases outside the gene matches: 9. The CDR3 is made up of 17 amino acids. Germline CDR1 reads SGHKS; CDR2 reads YYEKEE (reference sequence). The CDR3 region is CASSKNRGPATNEKLFF. The CDR3 DNA sequence: TGTGCCAGCAGCAAGAACAGGGGTCCAGCAACTAATGAAAAACTGTTTTTT.

This clone appeared once. This rearrangement joins TRBV19 to TRBJ2-7; 12 positions agree with TRBD1. This CDR3 contains 14 residues. The V gene's germline CDR1 is LNHDA and CDR2 SQIVND (reference sequence). The trim removed 5 bases at V and 7 bases at J, leaving 6 bases unmatched. The DNA for the CDR3 is TGTGCCAGTAGTCAGGGACAGGGGGCGGGAGAGCAGTACTTC. As protein: CASSQGQGAGEQYF.

The V and J genes are TRBV2 and TRBJ1-2; D not certain. The V gene's germline CDR1 is SNHLY and CDR2 FYNNEI. This CDR3 region has 14 residues. With 7 bases removed from V and 7 bases from J, the gap between germline ends came to 19 bases. CDR3 nucleotides: TGTGCCAGCATCCGGTGGGCAGCTGCTACTGGCTACACCTTC. Translation: CASIRWAAATGYTF.

The CDR3 loop reads CASSLQPGQGVNNEQFF. CDR3 sequence (DNA): TGTGCCAGCAGCTTACAGCCGGGACAGGGTGTCAACAATGAGCAGTTCTTC. The chain carries TRBV7-6 and TRBJ2-1; 9 nucleotides match TRBD1. CDR1 SGHVS and CDR2 FNYEAQ come from the germline V gene. This CDR3 has 17 residues. Unmatched junction bases numbered 10, after V lost 2 bases and J lost 5 bases.

This chain connects TRBV7-9 to TRBJ2-5, with D possibly matching TRBD2 (5 bases). The CDR3 covers 15 residues. Germline V gives CDR1 SEHNR, CDR2 FQNEAQ (reference sequence). Trimming removed 0 bases from V and 3 bases from J, with 11 bases in between. CDR3 nucleotide sequence: TGTGCCAGCAGCTTAGCGCCTTCCGGGAAAGAGACCCAGTACTTC. It yields the protein CASSLAPSGKETQYF.

The rearrangement joins TRBV7-9 to TRBJ1-1; D gene unclear. CDR1 and CDR2 from the germline V gene are SEHNR and FQNEAQ (reference sequence). V gave up 5 bases and J gave up 3 bases, with 16 bases separating them. There are 15 residues in the CDR3. CDR3 loop: CASSPPRGRDTEAFF. DNA of the CDR3: TGTGCCAGCAGCCCCCCAAGAGGGCGGGACACTGAAGCTTTCTTT.

Comments on this clone: The junction differs from germline at one of its ends, possibly a read error. This chain joins TRBV7-7 and TRBJ2-2, with 11 bases aligning to TRBD1. CDR3 length: 15 amino acids. Germline values: CDR1 SSHAT, CDR2 FNYEAQ (reference sequence). DNA of the CDR3: TGTGCTAGCAGCCCTGGGACAGGGGGCACCGGGGAGCTGTTTTTT. As protein: CASSPGTGGTGELFF.

The genes are TRBV5-4 and TRBJ1-4; 9 bases align to TRBD1. Germline-derived CDR1 and CDR2 are SGHNT and YYREEE (reference sequence). V gave up 10 bases and J gave up 4 bases; unmatched junction bases: 8. The CDR3 has 14 amino acids. CDR3: CAYRPTGGNEKLFF. DNA of the CDR3: TGTGCCTACCGGCCGACAGGGGGTAATGAAAAACTGTTTTTT.

In nucleotides, the CDR3 is TGTGCCAGCAGTCCCCCTGGGCTAGCGGGAGGCTACAATGAGCAGTTCTTC. This codes for CASSPPGLAGGYNEQFF. The rearrangement links TRBV6-2 or TRBV6-3 to TRBJ2-1; the match to TRBD2 covers 11 bases. The V and J ends lost 5 bases and 3 bases, in that order; junction bases with no gene match: 9. Germline V gives CDR1 MNHEY, CDR2 SVGEGT. CDR3 length: 17 residues.

V usage is TRBV6-2 or TRBV6-3 and J usage is TRBJ1-5, with D uncertain. V was pared by 2 bases and J by 2 bases, with 16 bases between. The CDR3 has 17 residues. From germline, CDR1 is MNHEY and CDR2 SVGEGT. CDR3 protein: CASSYPSSRMGNQPQHF. CDR3 in DNA: TGTGCCAGCAGTTACCCATCTTCCAGGATGGGCAATCAGCCCCAGCATTTT.

The rearrangement links TRBV29-1 to TRBJ2-1; TRBD2 aligns across 11 bases. The CDR3 runs to 15 residues. CDR1 is SQVTM, CDR2 ANQGSEA, per germline. V lost 2 bases and J lost 6; bases outside the gene matches: 6. CDR3 in DNA: TGCAGCGTTGAACCCAGTAGCGGGGGGGCCAATGAGCAGTTCTTC. This translates into CSVEPSSGGANEQFF.

Regarding this clone: Other DNA variants within this sample encode the same CDR3. The chain carries TRBV11-2 and TRBJ2-7; D is unresolved. Trimming cost V 6 bases and J 0 bases, with 3 bases left between them. This CDR3 spans 11 amino acids. The germline CDR1 and CDR2 sequences are SGHAT and FQNNGV. CDR3 protein: CASSRSYEQYF. The CDR3 nucleotides read TGTGCCAGCAGTCGCTCCTACGAGCAGTACTTC. Full variable domain (remainder filled in from reference TRBV11-2 and TRBJ2-7): EAGVAQSPRYKIIEKRQSVAFWCNPISGHATLYWYQQILGQGPKLLIQFQNNGVVDDSQLPKDRFSAERLKGVDSTLKIQPAKLEDSAVYLCASSRSYEQYFGPGTRLTVT.

This sequence joins TRBV12-3 or TRBV12-4 and TRBJ2-5; D may be TRBD1 (6 bases). This CDR3 has 13 residues. Trimming removed 7 bases from V and 3 bases from J, with 12 bases in between. DNA for the CDR3: TGTGCCAGCACCCAGGGGTGGAAAGAGACCCAGTACTTC. Translating it yields CASTQGWKETQYF.

The chain uses TRBV11-2 and TRBJ2-3; 7 bases match TRBD2. CDR3 size: 15 residues. The germline CDR1 and CDR2 sequences are SGHAT and FQNNGV. Trimming at V came to 3 bases and at J to 7 bases, leaving 10 bases not matched to a gene. This CDR3 is CASSLGGGEWYTQYF. In DNA, the CDR3 is TGTGCCAGCAGCTTGGGCGGGGGTGAATGGTATACGCAGTATTTT.

This clone was seen a handful of times. This sequence joins TRBV29-1 and TRBJ2-7, with 7 bases matching TRBD1. Germline CDR1 SQVTM, CDR2 ANQGSEA. The CDR3 has 14 residues. After removal of 2 bases from V and 1 base from J, the junction contained 5 bases not matched to a gene. The CDR3 reads CSVELWDRSYEQYF. Here the CDR3 DNA reads TGCAGCGTTGAACTGTGGGACAGATCCTACGAGCAGTACTTC.

The rearrangement links TRBV2 to TRBJ2-3; TRBD2 aligns across 8 bases. This CDR3 has 15 amino acids. The germline V gene has CDR1 SNHLY and CDR2 FYNNEI. V lost 6 bases and J lost 1; bases outside the gene matches: 6. The DNA of the CDR3 is TGTGCCAGCAGAGTTAGCGGGATGGGCACAGATACGCAGTATTTT. Its translation is CASRVSGMGTDTQYF.

The chain joins TRBV6-6 to TRBJ1-2, with TRBD1 identical over 7 bases. V gave up 7 bases and J gave up 8 bases; unmatched junction bases: 7. The germline V gene has CDR1 MNHNY and CDR2 SVGAGI (reference sequence). The CDR3 extends over 12 amino acids. The CDR3 loop reads CASNPDRDGYTF. As DNA, the CDR3 is TGTGCCAGCAACCCTGACAGGGACGGCTACACCTTC.

This chain connects TRBV29-1 to TRBJ2-7; 10 nucleotides agree with TRBD1. After removal of 7 bases from V and 3 bases from J, the junction contained 18 bases not matched to a gene. Germline CDR1 and CDR2: SQVTM and ANQGSEA. The length of the CDR3 is 17 residues. The CDR3 DNA is TGCAGCGCTATACTGACAGGGGGCGCGTATACAAACTACGAGCAGTACTTC. Translated: CSAILTGGAYTNYEQYF.

V usage is TRBV6-5 and J usage is TRBJ1-5; D is possibly TRBD1 (6 bases). CDR1 and CDR2 from the germline V gene are MNHEY and SVGAGI. V lost 6 bases and J 4 bases, leaving 10 bases between the germline ends. The CDR3 sequence is 13 residues long. CDR3 sequence (DNA): TGTGCCAGCAGAGACAGGAATAATCAGCCCCAGCATTTT. Protein sequence: CASRDRNNQPQHF.

V and J are TRBV25-1 and TRBJ2-1; the match to TRBD1 covers 9 bases. The germline gives CDR1 MGHDK, CDR2 SYGVNS. V lost 8 bases and J lost 5; bases outside the gene matches: 10. The CDR3 covers 15 residues. DNA of the CDR3: TGTGCCAGCTCACTCAGGGACAGGGTTCACAATGAGCAGTTCTTC. Protein product: CASSLRDRVHNEQFF.

The chain joins TRBV18 to TRBJ2-7; 8 nucleotides match TRBD1. The CDR3 extends over 17 amino acids. V shed 4 bases and J 3 bases; nucleotides not matched to a gene: 14. Germline V lookup: CDR1 KGHSH, CDR2 LQKENI. CDR3 region: CASSLIRTGTGGYEQYF. The DNA of the CDR3 is TGTGCCAGCTCACTGATCAGAACCGGGACAGGCGGCTACGAGCAGTACTTC.